Each of the 2 T cell receptor beta chains below was sequenced from the same sample in a study of blood T cells in healthy people across ages. Using a J-beta primer mix together with a sample-barcoded 5' primer, a second PCR was run for roughly 7 to 11 cycles. TCRdb fed the 5' RACE reads into MiXCR, producing one record per CDR3 protein. The data contain roughly 2 million distinct CDR3 sequences, approximately 50% of them singletons. Sequenced sample: blood. These receptors were taken from a woman aged 40 to 55 in good health.

The chain recombines TRBV6-5 with TRBJ2-5, with 7 bases identical to TRBD2. The CDR3 sequence is 13 residues long. The germline CDR1 and CDR2 sequences are MNHEY and SVGAGI. V was clipped by 8 bases and J by 7 bases; unmatched bases: 10. Written as DNA, the CDR3 is TGTGCCAGCCGCCGGGGGGACTATGGGACCCAGTACTTC. Its protein product is CASRRGDYGTQYF.

This rearrangement joins TRBV7-2 to TRBJ1-2, with D possibly TRBD1 on 6 matching bases. Germline CDR1 is SGHTA and CDR2 is FQGNSA. V dropped 5 bases and J dropped 5 bases, with 21 bases sitting between them. The CDR3 is 16 amino acids. In DNA, the CDR3 is TGTGCCAGCAGCACTCAAGGGGGGAGGTCTACTTATGGCTACACCTTC. Encoded protein: CASSTQGGRSTYGYTF.